These 30 T cell receptor beta chains were all obtained from the same sample, sequenced in a study of blood T cell repertoires in COVID-19 (dated by TCRdb to 2019 to 2021). Library creation used the immunoSEQ multiplex PCR assay. TCRdb took this table from immuneACCESS and kept in-frame rearrangements with V and J called. Such tables lack part of the clones; where checked against another copy, unresolved V genes explain under half of the gap, and the rest is unexplained. Across this sample there are about 300,000 clones, with roughly 85% seen only once. The ten largest clones add up to 8% to 10% of the sample. Material: peripheral blood. Receptors were obtained from a woman aged 50 to 60 who had recovered from COVID-19.

The CDR3 reads CASNWEGPNNEQFF. As DNA, the CDR3 is TGTGCCAGTAATTGGGAGGGCCCAAACAATGAGCAGTTCTTC. This sequence joins TRBV19 and TRBJ2-1, with 7 bases matching TRBD2. Germline V gene data show CDR1 as LNHDA and CDR2 as SQIVND (reference sequence). CDR3 length equals 14 residues. V dropped 7 bases and J dropped 5; count of bases not matched to a gene: 8.

J is TRBJ2-3 and V is TRBV4-3; the D gene is possibly TRBD1 (5 bases). CDR1 LGHNA and CDR2 YSLEER come from the germline V gene. CDR3 size: 17 residues. The V end lost 0 bases, the J end lost 0 bases, and 13 bases lay between the germline ends. DNA for the CDR3: TGCGCCAGCAGCCAAGATCCCAGGGCCACTAGCACAGATACGCAGTATTTT. Translation: CASSQDPRATSTDTQYF.

V is TRBV7-8 and J is TRBJ1-2, with 8 positions matching TRBD1. The CDR3 has 15 residues. Germline trimming cut 2 bases from V and 3 bases from J; bases unmatched to any gene: 5. Germline values: CDR1 SGHVS, CDR2 FQNEAQ. The CDR3 DNA reads as TGTGCCAGCAGCTTAACGACAGGGGATTACTATGGCTACACCTTC. Residues: CASSLTTGDYYGYTF.

The chain couples TRBV28 to TRBJ1-1; TRBD1 matches at 7 bases. V gave up 3 bases and J gave up 3 bases; unmatched junction bases: 10. The CDR3 loop spans 16 amino acids. Germline values: CDR1 MDHEN, CDR2 SYDVKM. The CDR3 reads CASSFSTRGMYTEAFF. The CDR3 bases are TGTGCCAGCAGTTTCTCGACCAGGGGGATGTACACTGAAGCTTTCTTT.

The gene calls are TRBV3-1 (or the pseudogene TRBV3-2) and TRBJ2-5; tentatively, D is TRBD1 (6 bases). Germline V gene lookup returns CDR1 LGHDT and CDR2 YNNKEL (reference sequence). The CDR3 is made up of 12 amino acids. V was pared by 0 bases and J by 7 bases, with 6 bases between. CDR3 loop: CASSQEGGTQYF. CDR3 coding DNA: TGTGCCAGCAGCCAAGAAGGGGGGACCCAGTACTTC.

The rearrangement links TRBV2 to TRBJ1-4; D possibly corresponds to TRBD1 (5 bases). Trimming cost V 6 bases and J 0 bases, with 14 bases left between them. The V gene's germline CDR1 is SNHLY and CDR2 FYNNEI. CDR3 size: 16 residues. The CDR3 DNA sequence: TGTGCCAGCAGCCGGGGGGTTTCATCAACTAATGAAAAACTGTTTTTT. It yields the protein CASSRGVSSTNEKLFF.

The chain has TRBV7-9 and TRBJ2-7; 9 bases map to TRBD2. The CDR3 sequence is 15 residues long. CDR1 is SEHNR and CDR2 is FQNEAQ in the germline V gene (reference sequence). J gave up 3 bases and V 2 bases, and 5 bases lay outside the gene matches. The CDR3 sequence is CASSLQAGGFYEQYF. The CDR3 bases are TGTGCCAGCAGCTTACAAGCGGGGGGTTTCTACGAGCAGTACTTC.

The genes are TRBV2 and TRBJ2-5, with 7 bases matching TRBD2. With 4 bases clipped from V and 1 base from J, the junction kept 6 bases outside the gene matches. There are 15 residues in the CDR3. Germline CDR1 and CDR2: SNHLY and FYNNEI. CDR3 region: CASSVGTTRQETQYF. The CDR3 DNA follows: TGTGCCAGCAGTGTAGGGACTACTCGCCAAGAGACCCAGTACTTC.

The V and J genes are TRBV7-2 and TRBJ2-3; 7 nucleotides match TRBD2. Germline V gene lookup returns CDR1 SGHTA and CDR2 FQGNSA. The V gene end was trimmed by 4 bases and the J gene end by 2 bases; junction bases not matched to a gene: 6. The CDR3 is made up of 15 amino acids. The CDR3 region has the DNA TGTGCCAGCAGCTCCCCAGCGGGAAACACAGATACGCAGTATTTT. It codes for CASSSPAGNTDTQYF.

The sample holds one count of this clone. The gene calls are TRBV2 and TRBJ1-5, with D hard to call. The CDR3 loop spans 14 amino acids. Germline V gives CDR1 SNHLY, CDR2 FYNNEI. Trimming stripped 0 bases from V and 5 bases from J, with 8 bases between. CDR3 amino acids: CASSEASGYQPQHF. DNA of the CDR3: TGTGCCAGCAGTGAAGCGTCGGGTTATCAGCCCCAGCATTTT.

The chain has TRBV2 and TRBJ2-2; D is unclear. Per the germline V gene, CDR1 is SNHLY and CDR2 is FYNNEI. This CDR3 region has 13 residues. V shed 8 bases and J shed 6 bases, with 13 bases lying between them. The CDR3 DNA reads TGTGCCAGCGGTACTATAGCAGCCGGGGAGCTGTTTTTT. It encodes CASGTIAAGELFF.

The chain combines TRBV7-2 with TRBJ2-3; 9 positions match TRBD2. V trimming: 4 bases; J trimming: 3 bases; junction bases outside the gene matches: 8. Germline V gene data show CDR1 as SGHTA and CDR2 as FQGNSA. The CDR3 extends over 16 amino acids. The CDR3 DNA reads TGTGCCAGCAGCTCAAGGAGCGGGAGGTCGACAGATACGCAGTATTTT. As protein: CASSSRSGRSTDTQYF.

The chain employs TRBV2 and TRBJ2-7; TRBD1 matches at 8 bases. The CDR3 runs to 15 residues. After removal of 4 bases from V and 1 base from J, the junction contained 6 bases not matched to a gene. Germline assignment: CDR1 SNHLY and CDR2 FYNNEI. CDR3 DNA: TGTGCCAGCAGTGGGCGGACAGGGTGGTCCTACGAGCAGTACTTC. This encodes CASSGRTGWSYEQYF.

There are a few counts of this clone. The rearrangement links TRBV5-1 to TRBJ2-5; D not certain. Deletions cut 0 bases from V and 1 base from J, with 7 bases between. Germline lookup yields CDR1 SGHRS and CDR2 YFSETQ. CDR3 size: 14 residues. The CDR3 here is CASSLGVAQETQYF. As DNA, the CDR3 is TGCGCCAGCAGCTTGGGGGTAGCCCAAGAGACCCAGTACTTC. Variable domain in full (rest from reference TRBV5-1 and TRBJ2-5): KAGVTQTPRYLIKTRGQQVTLSCSPISGHRSVSWYQQTPGQGLQFLFEYFSETQRNKGNFPGRFSGRQFSNSRSEMNVSTLELGDSALYLCASSLGVAQETQYFGPGTRLLVL.

The chain carries TRBV7-8 and TRBJ1-3; maybe TRBD1 (6 bases). Trimming removed 0 bases at V and 4 bases at J, with 10 bases between. Germline V gene lookup returns CDR1 SGHVS and CDR2 FQNEAQ. The CDR3 length is 15 residues. The CDR3 sequence is CASSLAHREGNTIYF. The DNA for the CDR3 is TGTGCCAGCAGCTTAGCGCACAGGGAGGGAAACACCATATATTTT.

The chain is built from TRBV2 and TRBJ1-5, with 9 bases lining up with TRBD1. The CDR3 contains 15 residues. Germline loops: CDR1 SNHLY, CDR2 FYNNEI. V was pared by 6 bases and J by 1 base, with 4 bases of the junction left unmatched. The CDR3 reads CASRDTGGSNQPQHF. The CDR3 nucleotides read TGTGCCAGCAGAGATACAGGGGGCAGCAATCAGCCCCAGCATTTT.

This chain connects TRBV9 to TRBJ2-5, with TRBD1 matching over 10 bases. V shed 4 bases, J shed 5 bases, and the junction held 8 bases outside the gene matches. The CDR3 runs to 15 residues. Germline V lookup: CDR1 SGDLS, CDR2 YYNGEE. The CDR3 loop is CASSTRQGAWETQYF. DNA for the CDR3: TGTGCCAGCAGCACCCGACAGGGGGCGTGGGAGACCCAGTACTTC. Full variable domain (missing parts from reference TRBV9 and TRBJ2-5): DSGVTQTPKHLITATGQRVTLRCSPRSGDLSVYWYQQSLDQGLQFLIQYYNGEERAKGNILERFSAQQFPDLHSELNLSSLELGDSALYFCASSTRQGAWETQYFGPGTRLLVL.

The genes are TRBV9 and TRBJ2-2; D is ambiguous. Per germline, CDR1 SGDLS and CDR2 YYNGEE. The CDR3 is 18 amino acids. V shed 3 bases and J shed 2 bases, with 20 bases lying between them. The CDR3 protein is CASSANPTSARNTGELFF. Here the CDR3 DNA reads TGTGCCAGCAGCGCAAACCCTACGTCAGCGCGAAACACCGGGGAGCTGTTTTTT.

The rearrangement uses TRBV3-1 (or the pseudogene TRBV3-2) and TRBJ1-3; a weak D match, TRBD1 (5 bases). Germline V CDR1 and CDR2: LGHDT, YNNKEL (reference sequence). The CDR3 covers 17 residues. Trimming pared 0 bases from V and 0 bases from J, leaving 12 bases between. CDR3 region: CASSQEHTGDSGNTIYF. The CDR3 bases are TGTGCCAGCAGCCAAGAACATACAGGAGACTCTGGAAACACCATATATTTT.

This chain's CDR3 is CASSYLSRETQYF. The CDR3 bases are TGTGCCAGCAGTTACTTGTCTAGGGAGACCCAGTACTTC. The rearrangement joins TRBV6-2 or TRBV6-3 to TRBJ2-5; D is unclear. Trimming removed 1 base from V and 5 bases from J, with 8 bases in between. The CDR3 totals 13 residues. CDR1 is MNHEY, CDR2 SVGEGT, per germline.

The chain links TRBV13 to TRBJ2-7; 10 bases match TRBD2. The CDR3 consists of 16 residues. Germline V CDR1 and CDR2: PRHDT, FYEKMQ (reference sequence). The V gene end was trimmed by 0 bases and the J gene end by 7 bases; junction bases not matched to a gene: 9. CDR3 nucleotide sequence: TGTGCCAGCAGCTTAGGAAGCGGGAGGGCTTATCGGGAGCAGTACTTC. This translates into CASSLGSGRAYREQYF.

The genes are TRBV4-3 and TRBJ2-1; TRBD2 matches 11 bases. The CDR3 is made up of 18 amino acids. J lost 7 bases, V lost 1 base, and 12 bases had no gene match. CDR1 and CDR2 (germline): LGHNA, YSLEER. The DNA of the CDR3 is TGCGCCAGCAGCCAAGTTTTGGTGGCTAGCGGGAGGCTGAATGAGCAGTTCTTC. It encodes CASSQVLVASGRLNEQFF.

V and J are TRBV19 and TRBJ1-1; 8 bases fit TRBD1. V dropped 8 bases and J dropped 5; count of bases not matched to a gene: 4. CDR1 is LNHDA and CDR2 is SQIVND in the germline V gene (reference sequence). The CDR3 length is 12 residues. Written as DNA, the CDR3 is TGTGCCAGTGGAACAGGGGGGACTGAAGCTTTCTTT. Translating gives CASGTGGTEAFF.

The chain links TRBV4-1 to TRBJ2-7; D gene uncertain. Between the trimmed V and J ends, which lost 0 bases and 3 bases, there was a span of 6 bases. Germline V gene sequence: CDR1 MGHRA, CDR2 YSYEKL. CDR3 length: 13 residues. CDR3 amino acids: CASSQDRRYEQYF. The CDR3 coding sequence is TGCGCCAGCAGCCAAGACAGGCGCTACGAGCAGTACTTC.

The chain couples TRBV6-5 to TRBJ2-2, with 9 bases fitting TRBD1. CDR3 length: 14 residues. After removal of 8 bases from V and 4 bases from J, the junction contained 5 bases not matched to a gene. The germline CDR1 and CDR2 sequences are MNHEY and SVGAGI. The CDR3: CASRDRVSTGELFF. In DNA, the CDR3 is TGTGCCAGCCGGGACAGGGTGTCCACCGGGGAGCTGTTTTTT.

This clone was counted a single time. The gene calls are TRBV28 and TRBJ1-3; a possible D gene is TRBD1 (6 bases). CDR1 and CDR2 from the germline V gene are MDHEN and SYDVKM. This CDR3 has 15 residues. Trimming removed 3 bases at V and 0 bases at J, with 9 bases between. The CDR3: CASSLGHISGNTIYF. In nucleotides, the CDR3 is TGTGCCAGCAGTTTGGGACATATCTCTGGAAACACCATATATTTT.

The V and J genes are TRBV10-3 and TRBJ1-5; D possibly corresponds to TRBD1 (5 bases). Germline V gene sequence: CDR1 ENHRY, CDR2 SYGVKD. The CDR3 totals 14 residues. Trimming cost V 0 bases and J 7 bases, with 10 bases left between them. CDR3 amino acids: CAISESKGSQPQHF. Here the CDR3 DNA reads TGTGCCATCAGTGAGTCGAAGGGGTCCCAGCCCCAGCATTTT.

This clone showed up many times. V usage is TRBV28 and J usage is TRBJ2-7; tentative D call: TRBD2 (5 bases). CDR3 length: 17 residues. Trimming removed 3 bases from V and 4 bases from J, with 22 bases in between. The V gene's germline CDR1 is MDHEN and CDR2 SYDVKM. The CDR3 loop is CASSFRAGLFGLYEQYF. Here the CDR3 DNA reads TGTGCCAGCAGTTTTAGGGCGGGTCTATTTGGCCTTTACGAGCAGTACTTC.

The V call is TRBV7-8, the J call TRBJ2-5; a weak D match, TRBD2 (6 bases). Germline V gene sequence: CDR1 SGHVS, CDR2 FQNEAQ. V lost 5 bases and J lost 7, with 20 bases in between. The CDR3 loop spans 15 amino acids. CDR3 in DNA: TGTGCCAGCAGCGCACAAACGGGGAAGGGAGGGACCCAGTACTTC. Translation: CASSAQTGKGGTQYF.

The V call is TRBV30, the J call TRBJ2-2; weak D call: TRBD1 (6 bases). Trimming cost V 4 bases and J 3 bases, with 18 bases left between them. The CDR3 runs 16 residues. CDR1 and CDR2 from the germline V gene are GTSNPN and SVGIG (reference sequence). The CDR3 nucleotides read TGTGCCTGGAACCCTGGCAGGGGACCGCACACCGGGGAGCTGTTTTTT. As protein: CAWNPGRGPHTGELFF.